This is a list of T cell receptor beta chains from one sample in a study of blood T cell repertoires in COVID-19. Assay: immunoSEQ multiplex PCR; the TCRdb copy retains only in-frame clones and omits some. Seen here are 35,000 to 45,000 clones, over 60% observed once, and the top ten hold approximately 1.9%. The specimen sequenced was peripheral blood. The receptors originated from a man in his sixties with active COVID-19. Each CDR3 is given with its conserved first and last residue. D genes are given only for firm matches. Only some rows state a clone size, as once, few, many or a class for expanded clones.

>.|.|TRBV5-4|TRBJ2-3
TGTGCCAGCAGTCCCAGGGTAGATGGGACAGATACGCAGTATTTT
CASSPRVDGTDTQYF
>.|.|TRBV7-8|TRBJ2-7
TGTGCCAGCAGCTTAAGGTGGGGCCCCGGGTACGAGCAGTACTTC
CASSLRWGPGYEQYF
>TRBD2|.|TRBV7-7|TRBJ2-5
TGTGCTAGCAGCCCAGTGGGAACTAGCGGGGGAAAAGAGACCCAGTACTTC
CASSPVGTSGGKETQYF
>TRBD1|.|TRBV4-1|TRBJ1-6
TGCGCCAGCAGCCAAGATTGGTTCCCGGGACAGAATAATTCACCCCTCCACTTT
CASSQDWFPGQNNSPLHF
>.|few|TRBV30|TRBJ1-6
TGTGCCTGGATGGATCGGGGCTCCTATAATTCACCCCTCCACTTT
CAWMDRGSYNSPLHF
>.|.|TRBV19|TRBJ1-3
TGTGCCAGTTCAGCCTCAGGGTTCTCTGGAAACACCATATATTTT
CASSASGFSGNTIYF
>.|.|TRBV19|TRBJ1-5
TGTGCCAGTAATTCCCCATGGAGAATTAGCAATCAGCCCCAGCATTTT
CASNSPWRISNQPQHF
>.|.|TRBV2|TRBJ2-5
TGTGCCAGCAGTAAAAGATTAGCGATTCAAGAGACCCAGTACTTC
CASSKRLAIQETQYF
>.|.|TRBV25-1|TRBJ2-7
TGTGCCAGCAGTCGGACAGCCTACGAGCAGTACTTC
CASSRTAYEQYF
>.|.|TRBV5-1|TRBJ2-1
TGCGCCAGCAGCTTACTAGACGATGAGCAGTTCTTC
CASSLLDDEQFF
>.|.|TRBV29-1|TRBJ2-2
TGCAGCGTTGGAACAGCCGACACCGGGGAGCTGTTTTTT
CSVGTADTGELFF
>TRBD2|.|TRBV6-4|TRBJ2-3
TGTGCCAGCAGTAAAGAGACTAGCGAGACAGATACGCAGTATTTT
CASSKETSETDTQYF
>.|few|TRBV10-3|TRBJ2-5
TGTGCCATCAGGGAGATGCCGGGCCAAGAGACCCAGTACTTC
CAIREMPGQETQYF
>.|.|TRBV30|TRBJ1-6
TGTGCCTGGAGTGAGCGGCCAGTACCCCTCCACTTT
CAWSERPVPLHF
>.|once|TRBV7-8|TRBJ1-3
TGTGCCAGCAGCTTAGAAGGGGTCAGCCCGTTTAGAAACACCATATATTTT
CASSLEGVSPFRNTIYF
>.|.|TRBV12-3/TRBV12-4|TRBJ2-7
TGTGCCAGCAGCCCCGGCGGTGCCCTAGAGCAGTACTTC
CASSPGGALEQYF
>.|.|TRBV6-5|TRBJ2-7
TGTGCCAGCAGTTCAAAGATACAGGGCTACGAGCAGTACTTC
CASSSKIQGYEQYF
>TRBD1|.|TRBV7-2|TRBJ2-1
TGTGCCAGCAGTTATGACAGGGGCTCCTACAATGAGCAGTTCTTC
CASSYDRGSYNEQFF
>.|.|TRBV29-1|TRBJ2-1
TGCAGCGTTGTCGGAGGGAGCTCCTACAATGAGCAGTTCTTC
CSVVGGSSYNEQFF
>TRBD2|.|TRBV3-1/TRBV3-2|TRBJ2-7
TGTGCCAGCAGCCAACTAGCCGGGGGGAGGGCTAACGAGCAGTACTTC
CASSQLAGGRANEQYF
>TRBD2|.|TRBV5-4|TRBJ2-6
TGTGCCAGCAGCTTGGTGACTAGCACACGGTCTGGGGCCAACGTCCTGACTTTC
CASSLVTSTRSGANVLTF
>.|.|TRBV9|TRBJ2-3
TGTGCCAGCAGCTCGTCCCCGATCGAGGCAGATACGCAGTATTTT
CASSSSPIEADTQYF
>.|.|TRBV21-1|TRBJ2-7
TGTGCCAGCAATCCCACCTACGAGCAGTACTTC
CASNPTYEQYF
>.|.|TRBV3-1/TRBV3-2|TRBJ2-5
TGTGCCAGCAGCCAAGGCAGGAAAGAGACCCAGTACTTC
CASSQGRKETQYF
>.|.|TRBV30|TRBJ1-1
TGTGCCTGGAGTATGACAGTTTCCACTGAAGCTTTCTTT
CAWSMTVSTEAFF
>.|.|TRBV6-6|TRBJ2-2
TGTGCCAGCGGCGACATTTTTGGTATCACCGGGGAGCTGTTTTTT
CASGDIFGITGELFF
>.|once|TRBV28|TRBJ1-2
TGTGCCAGCAGGTTGGAGGGGAACTATGGCTACACCTTC
CASRLEGNYGYTF
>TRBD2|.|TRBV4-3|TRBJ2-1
TGCGCCAGCAGCCAGGCTAGCGGGAGTGGTGAGCAGTTCTTC
CASSQASGSGEQFF
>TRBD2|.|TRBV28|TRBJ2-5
TGTGCCAGCAGTGGGACTAGCGGGCAAGAGACCCAGTACTTC
CASSGTSGQETQYF
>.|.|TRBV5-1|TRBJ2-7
TGCGCCAGCAGCTTTCGTTACGAGCAGTACTTC
CASSFRYEQYF
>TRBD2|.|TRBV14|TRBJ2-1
TGTGCCAGCAGCCAAGTCGGTAGCGGGGCCTGGCAGTTCTTC
CASSQVGSGAWQFF
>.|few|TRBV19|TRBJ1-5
TGTGCCAGTAATTCAGCGGTCTATAGCAATCAGCCCCAGCATTTT
CASNSAVYSNQPQHF
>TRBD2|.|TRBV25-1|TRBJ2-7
TGTGCCAGCAGTGTGGGACTAGCGGGAAACGAGCAGTACTTC
CASSVGLAGNEQYF
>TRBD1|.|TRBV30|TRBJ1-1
TGTGCCTGGAGGAACCGGGACAGGGCTGGTGAAGCTTTCTTT
CAWRNRDRAGEAFF
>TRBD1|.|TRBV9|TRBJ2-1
TGTGCCAGCAGCCCAGAGTTGGACAGGCACTACAATGAGCAGTTCTTC
CASSPELDRHYNEQFF
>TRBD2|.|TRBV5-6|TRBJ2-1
TGTGCCAGCAGTTGGGACCGCGGGAGGGATGAGCAGTTCTTC
CASSWDRGRDEQFF
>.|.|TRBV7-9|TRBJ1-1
TGTGCCAGCAGCCCGCATGAGGGAGGCACTGAAGCTTTCTTT
CASSPHEGGTEAFF
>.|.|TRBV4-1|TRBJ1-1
TGCGCCAGCAGCCAAGATACCAGGGCCCACACTGAAGCTTTCTTT
CASSQDTRAHTEAFF
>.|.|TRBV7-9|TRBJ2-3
TGTGCCAGCACGGACGGATGGAGCGAGAGCACAGATACGCAGTATTTT
CASTDGWSESTDTQYF
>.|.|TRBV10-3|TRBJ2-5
TGTGCCATCAGTGAGTCGCTCGCGAGGGAGACCCAGTACTTC
CAISESLARETQYF
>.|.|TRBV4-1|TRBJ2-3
TGCGCCAGCAGCCAAGTTGGGCTAGCAGTCGATACGCAGTATTTT
CASSQVGLAVDTQYF
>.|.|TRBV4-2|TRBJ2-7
TGTGCCAGCAGCCTGAGCTCCTACGAGCAGTACTTC
CASSLSSYEQYF